The present entry profiles one TCR beta chain with its context. Its antigen remains unidentified. No per-base quality is available; no much larger clone lies one base away. The cohort consisted of 600 to 700 healthy bone marrow donors. Cohort members were all nominally healthy when sampled, although unrecorded immune exposures were likely present. The donor tested CMV seropositive and was one of the 289 seropositive cohort members. Each donor provided a peripheral blood sample, and peripheral blood mononuclear cells were used for TCR beta sequencing. The Qiagen DNeasy Blood Extraction Kit was used to extract genomic DNA from the blood cell samples. These data are taken from a study of cytomegalovirus exposure and HLA in healthy donors (dated by TCRdb to 2016 to 2017). For context, the study as a whole: An earlier analysis of a few hundred of the donors reported 276 Gb of sequence data and 117 million unique TCR beta sequences obtained from 150 million to 200 million T cells. About 280 gigabases of sequencing data and 91 million or so unique TCR sequences made up an early release that covered fewer than 650 HLA-typed donors. Of the roughly 390 genotyped donors, roughly 80% were placed in the genetic ancestry cluster associated with self-reported Caucasian donors. The study aimed to test whether signatures of past pathogen exposure could be identified by cataloging public T cell receptors. Using immunosequencing, the study profiled T cell repertoires from 550 to 750 subjects and related those repertoires to cytomegalovirus serostatus. A separate validation cohort of more than 100 different subjects was used in addition to the roughly 620-subject first cohort. The study combined high-throughput TCR immunosequencing, statistical association of individual TCRs with disease status, and machine learning to predict cytomegalovirus infection status. A later analysis re-examined previously published TCR beta repertoires from more than 650 donors and added high-resolution HLA genotyping to investigate patterns of TCR occurrence. Rather than drawing on any new phenotypic data, the later analysis identified candidate immune exposures from TCR beta sequences and the way those sequences occurred across donors. In an earlier analysis of more than 550 of the donors, high-throughput TCR beta sequencing was used to judge whether each TCR beta V gene segment behaved as functional or pseudogenic. Alongside the repertoire data, information on donor age, sex, ethnicity and CMV serostatus was compiled. A later genetic analysis used genome-wide SNP genotypes for about 65% of the roughly 700 donors, treating that subset as a discovery cohort. All discovery cohort repertoires had been generated using a single sequencing platform. Class I and class II HLA loci were covered by the typing at four-digit resolution. The number of donors typed differed by locus, with 629-630 for A, B, C, DRB1 and DQB1, about 500 for DQA1, 600 to 610 for DPA1, and over 400 for DPB1. About five DR-DQ haplotypes were handled as single units for association and clustering because linkage in the cohort was strong. On average, over 200,000 unique TCR beta nucleotide sequences were sequenced per donor among about 400 genotyped donors of the cohort, with approximately 18% of those sequences being non-productive.

V is cut by 8 bases and J by 3 bases, and the space between the germline ends is 15 bases. CDR1 and CDR2 are read off the germline V gene as SGHRS and YFSETQ. Reading from cysteine to phenylalanine, the CDR3 counts 13 amino acids. Only the CDR3 region is kept as DNA, spanning 39 bases read in frame from base 1. The library was generated by the immunoSEQ multiplex PCR assay. A mixture of 60 forward primers for TCR Vbeta segments and 13 reverse primers for TCR Jbeta segments was used in the multiplex PCR. The CDR3 region of rearranged TCR beta genes was amplified from genomic DNA with a multiplex PCR assay. The amplified TCR beta libraries were sequenced on the Illumina HiSeq System as 87-base-pair reads. In the paper's pipeline: Across the 670 or so repertoires, a later analysis counted roughly 77 million unique TCR beta chains, roughly 11 million of which were shared by at least two donors. A nearest-neighbor algorithm error-corrected the raw reads and collapsed the reads into unique sequences, merging closely related sequences to remove PCR and sequencing errors. V, D and J gene segments were assigned by aligning CDR3 sequences to IMGT reference sequences. For a sequence to be retained, a match of at least six nucleotides was required to both a V gene segment and a J gene segment. A rearrangement was called productive if the CDR3 had no stop codons and remained in frame with V and J, and every other rearrangement was called non-productive. CDR3 was defined according to IMGT convention as the region running from the second conserved V-encoded cysteine to the conserved J-encoded phenylalanine. The earlier analysis of 450 to 750 of the donors excluded any sequence lacking an unambiguous match to a single V gene segment. In an earlier analysis of around 590 of the donors, a V segment was called functional when productive rearrangements were above 56.7%, and segregating when the standard deviation between donors exceeded 5%. A statistical classification framework was built for diagnosing cytomegalovirus status from the catalog of TCR beta chain sequences. A later analysis assigned V and J genes by comparing TCR nucleotide sequences with IMGT/GENE-DB human TR gene sequences. Using the TCRdist pipeline, a later analysis assigned CDR3 sequences along with most-parsimonious VDJ recombination scenarios. In a later analysis, every TCR beta chain was defined by the combination of its CDR3 amino acid sequence and its V-gene family, and reads without a unique V-gene family were dropped. To address suspected cross-contamination and a sequencing artifact, a later analysis removed 450 to 700 highly shared, low-generation-probability nucleotide sequences. For each public chain, a later analysis derived a clonal expansion index from normalized ranks of inferred template counts within each repertoire. Generation probabilities in a later analysis came from a VDJ recombination model fitted to out-of-frame rearrangements, and those results were checked against IGoR. A later analysis scored TCR-TCR, TCR-HLA and TCR-CMV co-occurrence with hypergeometric tests, applying a repertoire-size bias correction to TCR pairs. To estimate false discovery rates, a later analysis permuted the HLA or CMV assignments 20 times. In a later analysis, co-occurring TCRs were grouped with DBSCAN, and TCRdist sequence similarity was added when clustering was performed within HLA-allele-positive subsets. Co-occurrence clustering excluded repertoires with fewer than 30,000 or more than 120,000 public chains, plus five with anomalous nucleotide sharing. Sourced from immuneACCESS, this table was stored by TCRdb with only in-frame sequences that have V and J called. A share of the clones is absent; for the studies checked, an unresolved V gene accounts for under half, and the remainder has no known explanation. Clonal size and the V and J genes are those of that table, whereas D and trimming came from the DNA. Across this sample there are about 110,000 clones, with roughly 69% seen only once. About 8.2% of the sample goes to the ten largest clones.

General findings and caveats noted by the study authors: CMV serostatus was the only immune exposure information available for the cohort. Over 15 rarely observed V segments, including chromosome 9 orphons, were excluded from the earlier analysis of some 590 of the donors because counts were too low. Because some donors lacked HLA typing at each locus, the association tests relied only on the typed subset. A further reported finding was that TCR beta sequences accurately predicted the HLA-A and HLA-B alleles for most subjects in the first cohort. Most TCR sequences were observed very rarely across donors, whereas some public TCRs were present in many individuals. Compared with the approximately 720-donor mean, donors in an Asian-associated ancestry cluster had fewer N-insertions in productive TCRs, according to a later genetic analysis. The 87-base-pair reads could not distinguish some IMGT-functional V segments, including TRBV6-2 and TRBV6-3, so those segments were excluded. Broadly in line with IMGT annotations, most TCR beta V segments showed up in productive rearrangements about 90% or about 30% of the time in an earlier analysis of several hundred of the donors. The study listed 164 TCR beta chains as associated with cytomegalovirus. Most CMV-associated TCR beta chains appeared to be HLA-restricted in a later analysis, and the HLA associations seemed to be driven largely by CMV exposure. At a false discovery rate of 0.05, a later analysis linked 16,951 TCR beta sequences to specific HLA alleles. In a later analysis, several top co-occurrence clusters were reported to appear linked to parvovirus B19, influenza, CMV and Epstein-Barr virus. According to a later analysis, TCR association rates differed among HLA loci, with DRB1 alleles showing the most associated TCRs and HLA-C alleles showing the fewest. Correlated functional status among segregating V segments might reflect linkage disequilibrium, but an unknown experimental factor could not be ruled out. Cytomegalovirus status was reported to be diagnosed by the classifier with high specificity and sensitivity in both the original and validation cohorts. In vitro tests confirmed that a few of the cytomegalovirus-associated TCR beta chains recognize cytomegalovirus antigens. Roughly uniform sequencing depth across donors was assumed in presence/absence analyses, although this assumption may not hold. In a later genetic analysis, a missense DCLRE1C variant was associated with V-gene and J-gene trimming of TCR beta chains, and the association was replicated in an independent cohort. In this cohort, only TCR beta chains were sequenced, and detectable features were limited by the absence of alpha or paired-chain data. When HLA alleles, especially DR and DQ, strongly co-occurred, attributing TCR associations to individual alleles was difficult. A cluster of highly shared sequence variants was judged likely to be a technical artifact of the sequencing pipeline. The authors suggested that the approach could potentially be generalized to other disease states and immunological phenotypes. A later analysis found that HLA-associated TCR beta chains were more clonally expanded and had lower generation probabilities than equally common non-associated chains.

Rearrangement joined TRBV5-1 to TRBJ2-7, with a tentative D gene TRBD2 over 5 matching bases. The sequence derives from a woman aged 35 to 49 in good health and CMV-seropositive. Material for sequencing was PBMCs. In nucleotide form, the sequence is TGCGCCAGTAAGGAGTCAGGAGGCTACGAGCAGTACTTC. The translation is CASKESGGYEQYF.